The next 26 T cell receptor beta chains were all read from a single sample in a study of T-cell reconstitution after alpha-beta-depleted transplantation in children (dated by TCRdb to 2016 to 2017). The library was built by means of PCR. Sequencing was performed on an Illumina HiSeq 2500. TCR library preparation used molecular barcoding, with unique molecular identifiers applied to normalize quantification of the TCRbeta repertoire. In TCRdb, the public reads were trimmed at Q25 with fastp and aligned with MiXCR, with productive beta chains retained. Rows with one shared CDR3 protein collapse into an entry with the most common genes and DNA. The sample table records about 470,000 distinct CDR3 sequences; around 46% of these occur just once. In total, the top ten clones hold 27% of the sample. This specimen's treatment or condition label, per the study, means: allogeneic hematopoietic cell transplantation with graft depleted of TCRalphabeta T cells and CD19 B cells.

This material consisted of PBMCs, taken before TCRalphabeta/CD19-depleted stem cell transplant. The receptors here all came from a girl under 10 years old with aplastic anemia, due to receive a stem cell transplant.

J is TRBJ2-7 and V is TRBV20-1; D is tentatively TRBD1 or TRBD2 (5 bases each). The CDR3 consists of 14 residues. Trimming left V 3 bases short and J 2 bases short, with 14 bases between. The germline CDR1 and CDR2 sequences are DFQATT and SNEGSKA (reference sequence). As DNA, the CDR3 is TGCAGTGCTAGTACGAGGGACGGGGCCTACGAGCAGTACTTC. It is translated as CSASTRDGAYEQYF.

The chain uses TRBV12-3 or TRBV12-4 and TRBJ2-3; TRBD2 aligns across 10 bases. V trimming: 9 bases; J trimming: 7 bases; junction bases outside the gene matches: 10. The CDR3 runs to 14 residues. CDR3 sequence: CASVIAGGTNTQYF. The CDR3, as DNA: TGTGCCAGTGTTATAGCGGGAGGAACGAATACGCAGTATTTT.

This clonotype came up a few times. The chain carries TRBV29-1 and TRBJ1-2; D is perhaps TRBD1 (5 bases). This CDR3 has 13 amino acids. Germline loops: CDR1 SQVTM, CDR2 ANQGSEA. Deletions cut 0 bases from V and 3 bases from J, with 8 bases between. CDR3 loop: CSVEDRGYYGYTF. The DNA of the CDR3 is TGCAGCGTTGAAGATCGGGGCTACTATGGCTACACCTTC.

The CDR3 protein is CASSPQGLNQPQHF. In nucleotides, the CDR3 is TGTGCCAGCAGCCCCCAGGGCTTAAATCAGCCCCAGCATTTT. The V and J genes are TRBV27 and TRBJ1-5; the D gene is possibly TRBD1 (5 bases). The CDR3 spans 14 residues. The ends were cut back, 6 bases at V and 4 bases at J, with 13 bases in the middle. In germline, CDR1 is MNHEY, CDR2 SMNVEV (reference sequence).

This chain connects TRBV20-1 to TRBJ2-7, with D unresolved. Germline values: CDR1 DFQATT, CDR2 SNEGSKA (reference sequence). The V gene lost 1 base and the J gene lost 3 bases, with 10 bases spanning the gap. The CDR3 contains 13 residues. The CDR3 protein is CSARGTDGYEQYF. The CDR3 DNA sequence: TGCAGTGCTAGAGGGACGGATGGCTACGAGCAGTACTTC.

CDR3 sequence reads: CASSFRLVAQPGTDTQYF. As DNA, the CDR3 is TGTGCCAGCAGCTTTCGCCTGGTCGCACAACCTGGCACAGATACGCAGTATTTT. The chain employs TRBV5-6 and TRBJ2-3; D unresolved. The CDR3 runs 18 residues. The germline V gene encodes CDR1 SGHDT and CDR2 YYEEEE. V lost 2 bases and J lost 1, with 20 bases in between.

CDR3 nucleotide sequence: TGTGCCAGCAGTTCGGAGGGTCGCGCAGATACGCAGTATTTT. Translated: CASSSEGRADTQYF. This chain links TRBV12-3 or TRBV12-4 with TRBJ2-3; D might be TRBD2 (6 bases). The V gene lost 4 bases and the J gene lost 4 bases, with 12 bases spanning the gap. The CDR3 is 14 amino acids.

This clonotype was counted a few times. The rearrangement uses TRBV24-1 and TRBJ2-5, with 10 positions matching TRBD2. V shed 3 bases and J 5 bases; nucleotides not matched to a gene: 14. This CDR3 has 18 amino acids. Per the germline V gene, CDR1 is KGHDR and CDR2 is SFDVKD. CDR3 region: CATSDNLPGLAGVETQYF. The CDR3 DNA reads TGTGCCACCAGTGATAACCTGCCCGGGCTAGCGGGAGTTGAGACCCAGTACTTC.

This clonotype was counted many times. V usage is TRBV20-1 and J usage is TRBJ1-5; 7 positions agree with TRBD1. V dropped 0 bases and J dropped 4; count of bases not matched to a gene: 3. CDR1 and CDR2 (germline): DFQATT, SNEGSKA (reference sequence). The CDR3 spans 14 residues. CDR3 region: CSARDLQGNQPQHF. CDR3 nucleotide sequence: TGCAGTGCTAGAGATCTACAGGGGAATCAGCCCCAGCATTTT.

CDR3 amino acids: CSVVHDRSYEQYF. The CDR3 nucleotides read TGCAGCGTTGTTCACGACAGATCCTACGAGCAGTACTTC. The V call is TRBV29-1, the J call TRBJ2-7; D possibly corresponds to TRBD1 (5 bases). Trimming cost V 4 bases and J 1 base, with 11 bases left between them. This CDR3 contains 13 residues. CDR1 and CDR2 (germline): SQVTM, ANQGSEA.

This sequence joins TRBV30 and TRBJ2-1; TRBD1 is a possible D gene (5 bases). Trimming took off 4 bases at V and 2 bases at J, with 15 bases between the two ends. Germline V CDR1 and CDR2: GTSNPN, SVGIG (reference sequence). The length of the CDR3 is 15 residues. The DNA of the CDR3 is TGTGCCTGGATCCCTATCCCACAGGCCTACAATGAGCAGTTCTTC. The encoded protein is CAWIPIPQAYNEQFF.

Note on this clonotype: The germline gene is not matched at one end of the junction; a read error may be the cause. J is TRBJ2-3 and V is TRBV6-1; 15 nucleotides line up with TRBD2. Germline V lookup: CDR1 MNHNS, CDR2 SASEGT. The CDR3 has 18 amino acids. CDR3 DNA: TGTGCCATCAGTGAAGCTGGGACTAGCGGGGGGCCGAGAGATACGCAGTATTTT. Protein product: CAISEAGTSGGPRDTQYF.

The table lists this clonotype with a few counts. The rearrangement joins TRBV7-3 to TRBJ2-2; no definite D call. V dropped 6 bases and J dropped 0 bases, with 11 bases sitting between them. CDR3 length equals 15 residues. From germline, CDR1 is SGHTA and CDR2 FQGTGA. CDR3 sequence: CASRSLAANTGELFF. CDR3 nucleotide sequence: TGTGCCAGCAGATCCTTGGCGGCGAACACCGGGGAGCTGTTTTTT. The full variable domain, in which reference TRBV7-3 and TRBJ2-2 provide the parts outside the CDR3, is GAGVSQTPSNKVTEKGKYVELRCDPISGHTALYWYRQSLGQGPEFLIYFQGTGAADDSGLPNDRFFAVRPEGSVSTLKIQRTERGDSAVYLCASRSLAANTGELFFGEGSRLTVL.

This clonotype appeared a few times. This rearrangement joins TRBV20-1 to TRBJ1-1; D call uncertain. Trimming took off 7 bases at V and 0 bases at J, with 15 bases between the two ends. CDR1 and CDR2 from the germline V gene are DFQATT and SNEGSKA (reference sequence). CDR3 length equals 14 residues. The CDR3 loop reads CSGRRGILNTEAFF. The CDR3 region has the DNA TGCAGTGGTCGGCGCGGGATCCTGAACACTGAAGCTTTCTTT.

Of note for this clonotype: This sequence may be a read error, since a much larger clone differs from it by one base. The genes are TRBV15 and TRBJ2-3; TRBD1 agrees at 7 bases. Germline CDR1 LNHNV, CDR2 YYDKDF (reference sequence). The CDR3 is 16 residues long. The ends lost 5 bases at V and 4 bases at J; junction bases unmatched: 12. The CDR3 DNA reads as TGTGCCACCAGCTCCTTAGGGGGCGCCACCCCAGATACGCAGTATTTT. Translated: CATSSLGGATPDTQYF.

This clonotype was seen ten or more times. The chain couples TRBV20-1 to TRBJ2-1, with D maybe TRBD2 (6 bases). The CDR3 spans 15 residues. V lost 3 bases and J lost 8, with 20 bases in between. Germline assignment: CDR1 DFQATT and CDR2 SNEGSKA (reference sequence). CDR3 amino acids: CSASRFSEGRDEQFF. The CDR3 bases are TGCAGTGCTAGCCGCTTTTCGGAGGGCCGGGATGAGCAGTTCTTC.

V usage is TRBV7-9 and J usage is TRBJ2-7, with D possibly called TRBD1 or TRBD2 (5 bases each). Germline-derived CDR1 and CDR2 are SEHNR and FQNEAQ (reference sequence). Trimming pared 5 bases from V and 0 bases from J, leaving 14 bases between. CDR3 size: 15 residues. CDR3 region: CASSPKGPSSYEQYF. The CDR3 DNA reads TGTGCCAGCAGCCCAAAGGGACCGAGCTCCTACGAGCAGTACTTC.

This clonotype was recorded many times. For the CDR3, the DNA is TGCAGCGTCATGAGTCGGACAGGGGGCTCCGGAGGCACCTTC. Translation: CSVMSRTGGSGGTF. The rearrangement links TRBV29-1 to TRBJ1-2, with 11 positions matching TRBD1. This CDR3 is built from 14 residues. Germline V CDR1 and CDR2: SQVTM, ANQGSEA. J lost 13 bases, V lost 6 bases, and 16 bases had no gene match.

V gene TRBV28 combines with J gene TRBJ2-7; TRBD1 matches at 10 bases. The germline gives CDR1 MDHEN, CDR2 SYDVKM. V gave up 5 bases and J gave up 5 bases; unmatched junction bases: 9. The CDR3 runs to 15 residues. The DNA of the CDR3 is TGTGCCAGCAGTATACGCCGGGACAGGGGCCACGAGCAGTACTTC. This encodes CASSIRRDRGHEQYF.

This clonotype was seen only a few times. The J gene is TRBJ2-5, the V gene TRBV6-5; 10 bases are shared with TRBD1. CDR3 size: 15 residues. V shed 4 bases, J shed 5 bases, and the junction held 7 bases outside the gene matches. The germline V gene encodes CDR1 MNHEY and CDR2 SVGAGI. CDR3 DNA: TGTGCCAGCAGTTCCCGACAGGGGGCCCGGGAGACCCAGTACTTC. Its protein product is CASSSRQGARETQYF.

The chain carries TRBV29-1 and TRBJ2-7, with TRBD2 as a possible D gene (6 bases). The CDR3 runs 13 residues. Trimming took off 4 bases at V and 1 base at J, with 11 bases between the two ends. Germline CDR1 and CDR2: SQVTM and ANQGSEA. The DNA of the CDR3 is TGCAGCGTTGTAGTTAGCGGATCCTACGAGCAGTACTTC. As protein: CSVVVSGSYEQYF.

This rearrangement joins TRBV20-1 to TRBJ2-7; TRBD2 might be the D (5 bases). The CDR3 totals 13 residues. The V gene's germline CDR1 is DFQATT and CDR2 SNEGSKA (reference sequence). Trimming took 0 bases from V and 7 from J, leaving 13 bases between them. The CDR3: CSARDRSGGEQYF. DNA of the CDR3: TGCAGTGCTAGAGATCGAAGCGGAGGAGAGCAGTACTTC.

The V call is TRBV6-5, the J call TRBJ1-2; D is unresolved. This CDR3 is built from 14 residues. Between the trimmed V and J ends, which lost 2 bases and 7 bases, there was a span of 14 bases. Germline V lookup: CDR1 MNHEY, CDR2 SVGAGI. Here the CDR3 DNA reads TGTGCCAGCAGTTACGAAGAGGGTATCCGTGGCTACACCTTC. Translating it yields CASSYEEGIRGYTF.

This clonotype showed up just a few times. The V gene is TRBV5-1, the J gene TRBJ2-6; 7 bases line up with TRBD1. The CDR3 runs 14 residues. In germline, CDR1 is SGHRS, CDR2 YFSETQ. Trimming removed 5 bases from V and 12 bases from J; junction bases left unmatched: 11. CDR3 region: CASSSKGGARVLTF. The CDR3 nucleotides read TGCGCCAGCAGTTCTAAAGGGGGCGCCCGCGTCCTGACTTTC. Based on the CDR3 plus reference TRBV5-1 and TRBJ2-6, the full variable domain is KAGVTQTPRYLIKTRGQQVTLSCSPISGHRSVSWYQQTPGQGLQFLFEYFSETQRNKGNFPGRFSGRQFSNSRSEMNVSTLELGDSALYLCASSSKGGARVLTFGAGSRLTVL.

The chain is built from TRBV5-1 and TRBJ2-1; tentative D call: TRBD2 (6 bases). The CDR3 totals 14 residues. The germline V gene has CDR1 SGHRS and CDR2 YFSETQ. V lost 8 bases to trimming and J lost 1 base, with 13 bases between them. In DNA form, the CDR3 reads TGCGCCAGTGGGACTTTCGAGTCCTACAATGAGCAGTTCTTC. Protein product: CASGTFESYNEQFF.

The V gene is TRBV15, the J gene TRBJ2-7; maybe TRBD2 (6 bases). Trimming shortened V by 0 bases and J by 3 bases, and 9 bases separated the two germline ends. From germline, CDR1 is LNHNV and CDR2 YYDKDF (reference sequence). CDR3 length equals 14 residues. CDR3 residues: CATSRDRRGYEQYF. The CDR3, as DNA: TGTGCCACCAGCAGAGATCGGAGGGGCTACGAGCAGTACTTC.